This T cell receptor (beta chain) was retrieved from a study of T-cell reconstitution after alpha-beta-depleted transplantation in children (dated by TCRdb to the mid-2010s). Describing the broader study: T-cell immune reconstitution after TCRalphabeta/CD19-depleted allogeneic hematopoietic cell transplantation in children was quantitatively tracked in the study by means of TCR repertoire profiling.

The sample's treatment or condition label is to be understood as: allogeneic hematopoietic cell transplantation with graft depleted of TCRalphabeta T cells and CD19 B cells. Transplant recipients were children who received TCRalphabeta/CD19-depleted allogeneic hematopoietic cell grafts. What the authors observed across the whole study: In some patients, high TCRbeta diversity at day 60 was attributed to recipient T cells and intrathymic progenitors that had survived conditioning. Over the following months the frequencies of hyperexpanded clones went down, and after one year T-cell counts and TCRbeta diversity were mostly credited to newly produced T cells. Apparently early alphabetaT-cell count recovery about two months after transplant reportedly relied on only several hundred rapidly expanded clones derived from non-depleted graft cells.

The library came from PCR. This sample was sequenced with an Illumina HiSeq 2500. To normalize quantification of the TCRbeta repertoire, the TCR libraries were built with molecular barcoding that relied on unique molecular identifiers. TCRdb reanalyzed the raw reads on its own, using fastp at Q25 for trimming and MiXCR for clone calling, and kept in-frame beta chains. Records with the same CDR3 protein are collapsed into one entry carrying the most frequent genes and DNA. The sample profile shows roughly 200,000 distinct CDR3 sequences; about 6.6% of them were found once. The ten largest clonotypes hold 5.5% of the sample. This clonotype has only a few counts. No cognate antigen has been identified for it. The input lacks base qualities; no much larger clone sits a single base away. CDR1 and CDR2 (SGHAT, FQNNGV) derive from the germline V gene. Deletion took 2 bases off V and 0 bases off J, with a span of 15 bases between the germline ends. The CDR3 starts with the cysteine, ends with the phenylalanine, and has 17 residues. Kept here is only the CDR3 DNA, which spans 51 bases and is read in frame from base 1.

The sequence came from a boy aged 2 to 10 with acute lymphoblastic leukemia, due to receive a stem cell transplant. The sequences come from PBMCs, collected before TCRalphabeta/CD19-depleted stem cell transplant. Here the chain combines TRBV11-2 and TRBJ2-3; the D gene is perhaps TRBD2, on 6 matching bases. The CDR3 here reads CASSLLTAGTSTDTQYF. The DNA is as follows: TGTGCCAGCAGCTTATTGACCGCAGGGACTAGCACAGATACGCAGTATTTT.